This T cell receptor (beta chain) was captured in a study of T cell responses to AZD1222 COVID-19 vaccine. Whole-study context: Researchers grouped second doses given at about 4 or about 12 weeks into one pool. Study-level results: Nearly half of spike-specific TCRs reportedly target variant regions that are unmutated in the B.1.351 and B.1.1.7 variants. Among AZD1222 vaccinees, only 6 or 7 were seropositive at baseline. Donors in the cohort were predominantly white British and more often female, and clonal diversity was possibly underestimated.

This clone was seen just once. Antigen: not known. Germline CDR1 reads LGHNA; CDR2 reads YNFKEQ. The V end lost 1 base, the J end lost 4 bases, and 9 bases lay between the germline ends. The CDR3 runs to 14 residues. Here immunoSEQ multiplex PCR was the method, and the copy in TCRdb shows in-frame clones only, minus some. The sample includes about 100,000 clones, approximately 91% of them seen just once. This specimen was peripheral blood, taken on day 0 of AZD1222 vaccination. The chain recombines TRBV4-2 with TRBJ2-3; D gene ambiguous. The TCR sequence derives from an adult in good health. CDR3 coding DNA: TGTGCCAGCAGCCAAGTGATGTCAGCAGATACGCAGTATTTT. This sequence encodes CASSQVMSADTQYF.